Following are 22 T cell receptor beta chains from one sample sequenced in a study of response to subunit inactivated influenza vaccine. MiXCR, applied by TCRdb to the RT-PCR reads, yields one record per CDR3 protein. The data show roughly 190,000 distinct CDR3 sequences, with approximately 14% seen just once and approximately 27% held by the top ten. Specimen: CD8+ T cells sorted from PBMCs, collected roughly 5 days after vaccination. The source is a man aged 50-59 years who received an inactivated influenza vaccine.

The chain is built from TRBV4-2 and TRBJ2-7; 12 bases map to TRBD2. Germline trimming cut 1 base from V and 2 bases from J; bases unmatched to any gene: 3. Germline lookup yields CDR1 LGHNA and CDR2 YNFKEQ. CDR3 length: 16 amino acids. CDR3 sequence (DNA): TGTGCCAGCAGCCAAGGGACTAGCGGGAATGCCTACGAGCAGTACTTC. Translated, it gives CASSQGTSGNAYEQYF.

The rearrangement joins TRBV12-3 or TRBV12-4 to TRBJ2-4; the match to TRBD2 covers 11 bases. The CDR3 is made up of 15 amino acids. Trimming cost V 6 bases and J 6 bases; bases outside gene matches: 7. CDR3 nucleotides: TGTGCCAGCAGACTTAGCGGGGGGGACGGAAACATTCAGTACTTC. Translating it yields CASRLSGGDGNIQYF.

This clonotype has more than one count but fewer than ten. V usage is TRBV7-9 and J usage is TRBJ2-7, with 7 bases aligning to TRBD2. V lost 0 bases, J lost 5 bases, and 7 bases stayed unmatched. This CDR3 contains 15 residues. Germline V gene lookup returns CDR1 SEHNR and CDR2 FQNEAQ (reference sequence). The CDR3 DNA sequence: TGTGCCAGCAGCTTAGCGGGAGGGCCCAGCAACGAGCAGTACTTC. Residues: CASSLAGGPSNEQYF.

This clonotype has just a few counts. Written as DNA, the CDR3 is TGTGCCAGCAGCTTGGAACAGATTAGCAATCAGCCCCAGCATTTT. This encodes CASSLEQISNQPQHF. The chain is built from TRBV5-5 and TRBJ1-5; D remains unclear. Germline values: CDR1 SGHKS, CDR2 YYEKEE (reference sequence). The V end was cut by 0 bases, the J end by 0 bases, with 7 bases between. This CDR3 contains 15 residues.

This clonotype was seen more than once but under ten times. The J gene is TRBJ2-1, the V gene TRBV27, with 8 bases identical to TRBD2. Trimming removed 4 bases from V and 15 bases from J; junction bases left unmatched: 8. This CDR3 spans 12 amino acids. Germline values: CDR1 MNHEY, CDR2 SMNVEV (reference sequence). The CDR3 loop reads CASSYPGLGTFF. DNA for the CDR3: TGTGCCAGCAGTTACCCGGGACTAGGTACGTTCTTC.

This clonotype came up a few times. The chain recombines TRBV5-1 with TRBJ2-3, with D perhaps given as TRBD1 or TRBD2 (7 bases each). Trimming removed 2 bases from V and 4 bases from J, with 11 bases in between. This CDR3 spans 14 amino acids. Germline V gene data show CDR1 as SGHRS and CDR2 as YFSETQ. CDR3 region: CASSFRGGADTQYF. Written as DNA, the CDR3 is TGCGCCAGCAGCTTCAGGGGGGGAGCAGATACGCAGTATTTT.

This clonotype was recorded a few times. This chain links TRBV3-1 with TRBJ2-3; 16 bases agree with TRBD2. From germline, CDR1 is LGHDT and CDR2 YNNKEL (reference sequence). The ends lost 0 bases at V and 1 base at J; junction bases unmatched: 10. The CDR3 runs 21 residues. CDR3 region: CASSQDPLGLAGGPGTDTQYF. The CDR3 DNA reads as TGTGCCAGCAGCCAAGACCCCCTGGGACTAGCGGGAGGGCCGGGCACAGATACGCAGTATTTT.

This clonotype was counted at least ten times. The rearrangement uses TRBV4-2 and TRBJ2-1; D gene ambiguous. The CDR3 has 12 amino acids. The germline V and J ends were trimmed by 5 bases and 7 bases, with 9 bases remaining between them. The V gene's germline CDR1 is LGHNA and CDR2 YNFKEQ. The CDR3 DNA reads TGTGCCAGCAGCGCCACCGGGAATGAGCAGTTCTTC. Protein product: CASSATGNEQFF.

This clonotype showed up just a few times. Here the CDR3 reads CASSLVTPPHYTDTQYF. The DNA for the CDR3 is TGTGCCAGCAGCTTAGTTACCCCACCTCATTACACAGATACGCAGTATTTT. J is TRBJ2-3 and V is TRBV11-3, with D hard to call. The CDR3 covers 17 residues. Germline V lookup: CDR1 SGHNT, CDR2 YENEEA. The V and J ends lost 1 base and 2 bases respectively, with 16 bases between them.

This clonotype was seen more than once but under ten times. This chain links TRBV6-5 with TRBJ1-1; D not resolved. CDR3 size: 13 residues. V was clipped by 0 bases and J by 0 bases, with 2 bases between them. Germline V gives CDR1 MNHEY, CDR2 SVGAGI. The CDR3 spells CASSYSVNTEAFF. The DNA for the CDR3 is TGTGCCAGCAGTTACTCGGTGAACACTGAAGCTTTCTTT.

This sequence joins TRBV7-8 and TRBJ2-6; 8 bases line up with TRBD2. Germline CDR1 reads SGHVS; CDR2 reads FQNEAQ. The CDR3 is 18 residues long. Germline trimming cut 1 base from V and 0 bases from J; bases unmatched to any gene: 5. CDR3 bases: TGTGCCAGCAGCTTAGAAATAGCGGGGCTCTCTGGGGCCAACGTCCTGACTTTC. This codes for CASSLEIAGLSGANVLTF.

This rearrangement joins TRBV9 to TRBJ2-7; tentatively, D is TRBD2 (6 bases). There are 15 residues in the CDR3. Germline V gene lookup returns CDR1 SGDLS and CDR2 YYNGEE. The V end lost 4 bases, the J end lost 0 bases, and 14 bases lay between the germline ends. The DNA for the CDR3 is TGTGCCAGCAGCCTAGCGTCAGACCTCTCCTACGAGCAGTACTTC. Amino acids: CASSLASDLSYEQYF.

DNA for the CDR3: TGTGCCAGCAGCCCTATGATCTCCTACGAGCAGTACTTC. It codes for CASSPMISYEQYF. The chain couples TRBV7-6 to TRBJ2-7, with D unresolved. Trimming removed 5 bases at V and 0 bases at J, with 8 bases between. The CDR3 spans 13 residues. The germline V gene has CDR1 SGHVS and CDR2 FNYEAQ.

Written as DNA, the CDR3 is TGTGCCAGCAGCCCGCCGGGATTGTGGATGAACACTGAAGCTTTCTTT. Translation gives CASSPPGLWMNTEAFF. The rearrangement links TRBV7-9 to TRBJ1-1; D remains ambiguous. The germline gives CDR1 SEHNR, CDR2 FQNEAQ (reference sequence). V gave up 5 bases and J gave up 0 bases, with 16 bases separating them. The CDR3 length is 16 residues.

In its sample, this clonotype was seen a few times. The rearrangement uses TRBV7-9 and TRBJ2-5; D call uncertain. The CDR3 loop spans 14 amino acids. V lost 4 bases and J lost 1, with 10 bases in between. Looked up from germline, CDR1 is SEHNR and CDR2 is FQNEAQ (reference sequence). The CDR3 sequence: CASSYPRSQETQYF. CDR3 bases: TGTGCCAGCAGCTATCCCCGGTCCCAAGAGACCCAGTACTTC.

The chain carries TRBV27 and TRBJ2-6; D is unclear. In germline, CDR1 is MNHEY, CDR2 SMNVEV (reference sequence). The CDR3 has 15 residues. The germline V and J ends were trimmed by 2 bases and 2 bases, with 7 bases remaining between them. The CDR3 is CASSLGVAGANVLTF. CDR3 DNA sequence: TGTGCCAGCAGTTTAGGGGTCGCTGGGGCCAACGTCCTGACTTTC. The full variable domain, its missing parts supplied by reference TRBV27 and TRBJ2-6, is EAQVTQNPRYLITVTGKKLTVTCSQNMNHEYMSWYRQDPGLGLRQIYYSMNVEVTDKGDVPEGYKVSRKEKRNFPLILESPSPNQTSLYFCASSLGVAGANVLTFGAGSRLTVL.

CDR3 sequence reads: CASKGRGLYNEQFF. The CDR3 DNA reads TGTGCCAGCAAAGGCAGGGGGCTGTACAATGAGCAGTTCTTC. This chain joins TRBV6-2 or TRBV6-3 and TRBJ2-1; TRBD1 matches 8 bases. The trim removed 7 bases at V and 4 bases at J, leaving 6 bases unmatched. Germline-derived CDR1 and CDR2 are MNHEY and SVGEGT. There are 14 residues in the CDR3.

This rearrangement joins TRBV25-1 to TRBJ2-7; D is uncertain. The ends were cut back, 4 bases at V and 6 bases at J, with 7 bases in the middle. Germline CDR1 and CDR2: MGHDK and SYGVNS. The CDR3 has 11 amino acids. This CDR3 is CASSGGVEQYF. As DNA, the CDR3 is TGTGCCAGCAGTGGTGGGGTCGAGCAGTACTTC.

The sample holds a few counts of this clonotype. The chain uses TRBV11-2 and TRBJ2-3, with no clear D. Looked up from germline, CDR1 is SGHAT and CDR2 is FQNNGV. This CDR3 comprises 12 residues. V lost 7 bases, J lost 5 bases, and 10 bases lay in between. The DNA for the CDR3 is TGTGCCAGCACCTGGAAGATAGATACGCAGTATTTT. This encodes CASTWKIDTQYF.

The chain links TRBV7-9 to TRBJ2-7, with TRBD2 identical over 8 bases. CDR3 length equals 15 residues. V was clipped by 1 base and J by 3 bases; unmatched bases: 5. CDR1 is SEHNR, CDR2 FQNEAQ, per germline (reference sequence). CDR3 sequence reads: CASSLGSGVFYEQYF. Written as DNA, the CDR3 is TGTGCCAGCAGCTTAGGTAGCGGGGTTTTCTACGAGCAGTACTTC.

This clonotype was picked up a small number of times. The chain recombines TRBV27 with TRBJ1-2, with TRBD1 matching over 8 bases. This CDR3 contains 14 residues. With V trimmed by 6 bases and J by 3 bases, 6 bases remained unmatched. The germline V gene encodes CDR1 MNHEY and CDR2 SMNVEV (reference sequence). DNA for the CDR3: TGTGCCAGCAGAGCAGGACAGGGTTACTATGGCTACACCTTC. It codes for CASRAGQGYYGYTF.

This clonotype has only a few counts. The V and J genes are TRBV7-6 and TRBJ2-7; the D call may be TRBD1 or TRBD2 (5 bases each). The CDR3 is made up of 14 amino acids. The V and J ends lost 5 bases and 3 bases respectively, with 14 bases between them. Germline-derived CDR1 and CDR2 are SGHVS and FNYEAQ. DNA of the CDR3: TGTGCCAGCAGCCCCAGGGACGGCGACTACGAGCAGTACTTC. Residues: CASSPRDGDYEQYF.